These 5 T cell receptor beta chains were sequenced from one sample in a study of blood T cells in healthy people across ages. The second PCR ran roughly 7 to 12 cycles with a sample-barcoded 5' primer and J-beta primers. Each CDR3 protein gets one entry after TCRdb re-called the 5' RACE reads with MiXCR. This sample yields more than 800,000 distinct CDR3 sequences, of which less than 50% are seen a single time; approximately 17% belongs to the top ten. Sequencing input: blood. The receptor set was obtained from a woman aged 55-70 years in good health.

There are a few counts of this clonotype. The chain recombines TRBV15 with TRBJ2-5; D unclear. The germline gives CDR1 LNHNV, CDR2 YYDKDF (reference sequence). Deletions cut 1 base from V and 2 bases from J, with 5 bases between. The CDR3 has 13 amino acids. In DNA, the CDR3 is TGTGCCACCAGCAGAGTAGAACAAGAGACCCAGTACTTC. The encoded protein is CATSRVEQETQYF.

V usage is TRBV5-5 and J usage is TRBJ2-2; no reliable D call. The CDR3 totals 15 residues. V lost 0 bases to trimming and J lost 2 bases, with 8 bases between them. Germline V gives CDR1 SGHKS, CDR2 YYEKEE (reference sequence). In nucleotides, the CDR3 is TGTGCCAGCAGCTTGGCCCCAAGCAACACCGGGGAGCTGTTTTTT. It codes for CASSLAPSNTGELFF. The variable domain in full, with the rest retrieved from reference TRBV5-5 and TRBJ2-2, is DAGVTQSPTHLIKTRGQQVTLRCSPISGHKSVSWYQQVLGQGPQFIFQYYEKEERGRGNFPDRFSARQFPNYSSELNVNALLLGDSALYLCASSLAPSNTGELFFGEGSRLTVL.

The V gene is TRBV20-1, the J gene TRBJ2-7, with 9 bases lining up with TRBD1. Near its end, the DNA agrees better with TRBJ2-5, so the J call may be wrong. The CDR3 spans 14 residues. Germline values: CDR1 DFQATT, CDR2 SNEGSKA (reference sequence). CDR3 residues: CSAKGQGVGETQYF. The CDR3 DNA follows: TGCAGTGCAAAGGGACAGGGTGTGGGGGAGACCCAGTACTTC.

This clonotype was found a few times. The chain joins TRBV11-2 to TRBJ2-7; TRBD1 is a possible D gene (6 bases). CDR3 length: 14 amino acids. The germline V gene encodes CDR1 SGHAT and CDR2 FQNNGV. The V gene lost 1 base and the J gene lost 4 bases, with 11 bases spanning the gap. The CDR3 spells CASSLGAGVYEQYF. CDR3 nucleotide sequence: TGTGCCAGCAGCTTAGGGGCAGGGGTGTACGAGCAGTACTTC.

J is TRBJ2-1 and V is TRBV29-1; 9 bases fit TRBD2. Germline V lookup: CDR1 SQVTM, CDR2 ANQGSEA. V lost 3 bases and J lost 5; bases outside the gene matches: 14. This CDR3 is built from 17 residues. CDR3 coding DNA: TGCAGCGTTGAGGAATTGCCCGGGACTAGCAGTAACAATGAGCAGTTCTTC. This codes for CSVEELPGTSSNNEQFF.